This is a list of T cell receptor beta chains from one sample in a study of shared clonotypes between healthy human individuals. The repertoire was sequenced with immunoSEQ multiplex PCR; TCRdb's copy has only in-frame clones and lacks some. The sample has approximately 2.3 million clones, 93% seen once. The sequenced material came from naive CD4+ T cells from PBMCs. These receptors originate from a man between 18 and 29 years old in good health. Some clones in this sample may be carry-over from other donors' samples. Both conserved end residues are part of each CDR3. The D gene is left open where the match is weak. Clone size is shown for a subset of rows, as once, few, many or a class of expanded clone.

CASTLGTGPYEQYF | TGTGCCAGCACCTTAGGGACAGGACCCTACGAGCAGTACTTC | TRBD1 | . | TRBJ2-7 | TRBV6-6
CASSLVISGQETQYF | TGTGCCAGCAGCTTAGTAATTAGCGGGCAAGAGACCCAGTACTTC | TRBD2 | once | TRBJ2-5 | TRBV7-6
CASSFPSGGRQPQHF | TGTGCCAGCAGTTTCCCCTCAGGGGGCAGACAGCCCCAGCATTTT | TRBD1 | few | TRBJ1-5 | TRBV28
CASSFQGAKNIQYF | TGTGCCAGCAGCTTCCAGGGAGCCAAAAACATTCAGTACTTC | . | . | TRBJ2-4 | TRBV25-1
CASSPWTGNTEAFF | TGTGCCAGTAGTCCCTGGACGGGGAACACTGAAGCTTTCTTT | . | . | TRBJ1-1 | TRBV19
CASSVFRGDQPQHF | TGTGCCAGCAGTGTGTTCAGGGGCGATCAGCCCCAGCATTTT | . | . | TRBJ1-5 | TRBV2
CASSLLKNSGANVLTF | TGTGCCAGCAGCTTACTAAAGAACTCTGGGGCCAACGTCCTGACTTTC | . | . | TRBJ2-6 | TRBV7-8
CASSPRPDSYEQYF | TGTGCCAGCAGCCCGAGGCCAGACTCCTACGAGCAGTACTTC | . | . | TRBJ2-7 | TRBV9
CASSTGTSGGEQYF | TGTGCCAGCAGTACAGGGACTAGCGGGGGCGAGCAGTACTTC | TRBD2 | . | TRBJ2-7 | TRBV6-6
CASSDCKNTKNTGELFF | TGTGCCAGCAGTGACTGCAAAAACACGAAGAACACCGGGGAGCTGTTTTTT | . | once | TRBJ2-2 | TRBV6-4
CAAGTEETQYF | TGTGCCGCCGGGACAGAAGAGACCCAGTACTTC | TRBD1 | . | TRBJ2-5 | TRBV30
CASSAGAGARTGELFF | TGCGCCAGCAGCGCCGGCGCAGGGGCGCGCACCGGGGAGCTGTTTTTT | . | . | TRBJ2-2 | TRBV5-1
CASRDSYNEQFF | TGTGCCAGCCGGGACAGCTACAATGAGCAGTTCTTC | TRBD1 | . | TRBJ2-1 | TRBV28
CAWSDRPREQYF | TGTGCCTGGAGTGATAGGCCGAGGGAGCAGTACTTC | . | . | TRBJ2-7 | TRBV30
CATLLTGRGRSNQPQHF | TGTGCCACCTTACTCACGGGGAGGGGTAGGAGCAATCAGCCCCAGCATTTT | . | . | TRBJ1-5 | TRBV28
CASRLVSGDSYNEQFF | TGCGCCAGCCGGTTAGTTAGCGGGGATTCCTACAATGAGCAGTTCTTC | TRBD2 | once | TRBJ2-1 | TRBV5-1
CASSRQSNYGYTF | TGTGCCAGCAGCCGACAGAGTAACTATGGCTACACCTTC | . | . | TRBJ1-2 | TRBV5-5
CASSQEGTGAEKLFF | TGCGCCAGCAGCCAAGAAGGGACAGGGGCCGAAAAACTGTTTTTT | TRBD1 | . | TRBJ1-4 | TRBV4-1
CASSVAQGNQPQHF | TGCGCCAGCAGCGTAGCACAGGGGAATCAGCCCCAGCATTTT | TRBD1 | . | TRBJ1-5 | TRBV4-1
CASSRRTSTDTQYF | TGTGCCAGCAGCCGCCGTACTAGCACAGATACGCAGTATTTT | . | once | TRBJ2-3 | TRBV28
CASMDAREQYF | TGTGCCAGTATGGACGCCCGCGAGCAGTACTTC | . | . | TRBJ2-7 | TRBV19
CASSLSGTSYPETQYF | TGTGCCAGCAGTTTGTCCGGGACTAGCTATCCAGAGACCCAGTACTTC | TRBD2 | . | TRBJ2-5 | TRBV28
CASSEEGSAKNIQYF | TGTGCCAGCAGTGAAGAGGGGTCGGCCAAAAACATTCAGTACTTC | . | . | TRBJ2-4 | TRBV2
CASSLGPRSSGNTIYF | TGTGCCAGCAGCTTAGGTCCGAGGTCGTCTGGAAACACCATATATTTT | . | . | TRBJ1-3 | TRBV7-3
CASSKWRDGYTF | TGTGCCAGCAGTAAATGGAGAGATGGCTACACCTTC | . | . | TRBJ1-2 | TRBV7-2